This TCR beta chain was profiled in a study of identical twins (dated by TCRdb to the mid-2010s). Regarding the study in general: TCR alpha and beta repertoires from monozygotic twins, unrelated adults of various ages and cord blood were deep-sequenced to test whether fetal clonotypes persist. Replicate twin experiments were performed at different times using different library preparation protocols to rule out contamination.

Libraries were prepared through 5' RACE. The sequencer was an Illumina HiSeq 2000. Template switching introduced a universal primer binding site; the final cDNA contained a unique molecular identifier, enabling accurate counting of TCR cDNA molecules. Specific primers in the conserved constant-segment region were used to synthesize first-strand cDNA for the TCR alpha and beta chains. To control for contamination, every cDNA library was double barcoded, receiving both a SMART-Mk sample barcode and Illumina barcodes. TruSeq adapter sequences and Illumina sample barcodes were added in two successive PCR steps. The Illumina HiSeq platform was used with custom primers to sequence TCR alpha and beta cDNA libraries. Per the original workflow: MiGEC was used to process raw reads and extract unique molecular identifiers, and MiXCR was used to find CDR3 positions. Recombination models were inferred per individual with the repgenHMM and IGoR tools using an EM algorithm. Shared clonotypes were analyzed with the tcR package in R, and sharing was normalized by the product of cloneset sizes. Out-of-frame nonproductive sequences were analyzed to study raw recombination free of thymic and clonal selection effects. TCRdb reprocessed the public reads (quality trimming at Q25 with fastp, clone calling with MiXCR) and kept in-frame beta chains. Each entry is one CDR3 protein sequence, shown with its most common DNA and genes. The V and J calls were not made by the authors but by TCRdb's processing. Here the sample has roughly 750,000 distinct CDR3 sequences; approximately 22% occur a single time. The top ten clonotypes cover roughly 4.3% of the sample.

Results and caveats for the whole study, not just this receptor: Fewer insertions were carried by abundant cord blood beta clonotypes; a weaker similar trend was observed in young adult naive repertoires, while no such trend was observed in memory repertoires. Zero-insertion analyses could be partly confounded by invariant T cells such as MAIT and iNKT, though diverse VJ usage argued against such confounding for most clonotypes. In beta out-of-frame sequences, excess twin sharing was weaker, because having fewer shared sequences lowered the signal-to-noise ratio. Out-of-frame TCR alpha sequences shared between twins showed an excess of low generation-probability sequences compared with coincidental sharing between unrelated individuals. Conclusions relied on cross-sectional statistical analysis, since the same donors could not be followed over many years. In monozygotic twins, out-of-frame TCR alpha sharing was systematically underestimated by recombination models, although the models agreed with sharing between unrelated individuals.

Inclusive of the bounding cysteine and phenylalanine, the CDR3 is 16 residues long. The entry retains the CDR3 DNA only, 48 bases that are in frame from base 1. Reading the germline V gene (reference sequence) gives CDR1 DFQATT and CDR2 SNEGSKA. V drops 1 base and J drops 4 bases, leaving 17 bases in between. Every donor in the study was a healthy Caucasian. The twin cohort comprised three pairs of female monozygotic twins, all aged about 18 to 30 years. Peripheral blood mononuclear cells were the source from which RNA for the TCR libraries was isolated. This clonotype came up a few times. The antigen it binds to is not known. Qualities for individual bases were not recorded, and no much larger clone is one base off. The same data also contributed to another study, on T cells expressing NK-cell markers. As that second study puts it: Three sorted T-cell subsets (CD3+CD56+NKG2C+, CD3+CD56+NKG2C- and CD3+CD56-NKG2C+) from several donors had their TCR beta-chain repertoires profiled. Among the eight sequenced donors, only one was HCMV-seronegative, while the other seven were HCMV-seropositive. In several experiments an anti-gammadeltaTCR antibody was added to restrict sorting to alphabetaTCR-expressing T cells. In 5 to 7 donors, the dominant CD3+CD56+NKG2C+ clonotypes were found to rank among the top 10 CD8+ clonotypes and to make up about 1.0-7.5% of CD8+ T cells. Those dominant clonotypes were again the most abundant among CD3+CD56-NKG2C+ cells in several donors, at roughly 25-60.1%. Whether the expanded NKG2C-expressing T cell clones were specific for HCMV antigens remained unclear. All eight donors whose samples were sequenced were randomly selected healthy volunteers, three of them men and five women. HCMV-specific IgG was detected in serum with a commercial ELISA kit to determine HCMV serostatus. For over 5 donors, bulk peripheral blood T-cell repertoires were also sequenced from unsorted PBMC. Reads were demultiplexed and grouped by UMI with MIGEC, and clonotypes were assembled and quantified with MiTCR. To exclude erroneous sequences, only TCR cDNA sequences supported by at least two reads were retained. The tcR package was used for downstream repertoire analysis, and clonotypes were matched across fractions by CDR3 nucleotide sequence plus V segment. VDJmatch was used to annotate antigen specificity against VDJdb, with one amino acid substitution in CDR3 allowed.

The sample was PBMCs. The sequence links TRBV20-1 to TRBJ2-1, and the D gene may be TRBD1, 6 bases matching. The receptor's source is a woman under 30 in good health. In nucleotides, the sequence is TGCAGTGCTAGAGTGGGGCAGGGGCGCTTTTACAATGAGCAGTTCTTC. Its translation reads: CSARVGQGRFYNEQFF.